This T cell receptor (beta chain) was documented in a study of blood T cell repertoires in COVID-19. The length of the CDR3 is 17 residues. Germline loops: CDR1 LNHNV, CDR2 YYDKDF (reference sequence). V gave up 0 bases and J gave up 5 bases; unmatched junction bases: 11. Per the study methods: By means of reference gene primer amplification, nucleated cell counts were estimated. Some clones are missing from TCRdb's copy, which holds only in-frame ones; the method was immunoSEQ multiplex PCR. V, J and clone size derive from that table, while D and trimming were established from the DNA sequence. The data contain over 25,000 clones, 65% to 90% of them seen just once; the ten biggest clones take up approximately 16%.

The sequence came from a woman in her fifties or sixties with active COVID-19. The J gene is TRBJ1-2, the V gene TRBV15; 8 bases align to TRBD1. Sequenced material: peripheral blood. The CDR3 nucleotides are TGTGCCACCAGCAGAGATAAGGGGACAGGATCCTTGTATGGCTACACCTTC. Its protein is CATSRDKGTGSLYGYTF.